This entry lists 24 T cell receptor beta chains sequenced from one sample in a study of circulating and synovial CD4+ cells in juvenile arthritis. Only in-frame clones appear in the TCRdb table, and some are missing; sequencing was by immunoSEQ multiplex PCR. The sample lists some 33,000 clones, over 85% occurring once. Sequenced input: CD4+ T cells from blood. The receptors stem from a human donor with juvenile idiopathic arthritis.

V and J are TRBV5-1 and TRBJ2-3; 8 nucleotides match TRBD2. Looked up from germline, CDR1 is SGHRS and CDR2 is YFSETQ. V shed 4 bases and J 0 bases; nucleotides not matched to a gene: 10. The CDR3 is 17 amino acids. CDR3: CASSAGLAQSSTDTQYF. The DNA for the CDR3 is TGCGCCAGCAGCGCCGGACTAGCCCAATCTAGCACAGATACGCAGTATTTT.

The chain uses TRBV14 and TRBJ2-5, with 15 bases matching TRBD2. CDR3 length: 17 residues. Germline V gives CDR1 SGHDN, CDR2 FVKESK. With 3 bases clipped from V and 4 bases from J, the junction kept 6 bases outside the gene matches. DNA for the CDR3: TGTGCCAGCAGCCAGTGGACTAGCGGGGGGGCTGGAGAGACCCAGTACTTC. Encoded protein: CASSQWTSGGAGETQYF.

J is TRBJ2-3 and V is TRBV27; 9 bases align to TRBD2. The germline gives CDR1 MNHEY, CDR2 SMNVEV (reference sequence). This CDR3 contains 15 residues. V lost 4 bases, J lost 9 bases, and 11 bases stayed unmatched. CDR3 DNA sequence: TGTGCCAGCAGTTCCCTAGGCGGGGGGGCCCCCACGCAGTATTTT. It is translated as CASSSLGGGAPTQYF.

The V gene is TRBV30, the J gene TRBJ1-3; tentative D call: TRBD1 (5 bases). The V gene lost 0 bases and the J gene lost 10 bases, with 10 bases spanning the gap. The CDR3 has 12 amino acids. Germline V CDR1 and CDR2: GTSNPN, SVGIG (reference sequence). The CDR3 region has the DNA TGTGCCTGGAGTGTCGCCCGGGGGACCATATATTTT. Translation gives CAWSVARGTIYF.

The chain recombines TRBV9 with TRBJ2-3, with 8 bases identical to TRBD2. This CDR3 spans 15 amino acids. V dropped 1 base and J dropped 4; count of bases not matched to a gene: 5. The germline V gene encodes CDR1 SGDLS and CDR2 YYNGEE. The chain's CDR3 is CASSVTGGHPDTQYF. The CDR3 coding sequence is TGTGCCAGCAGCGTAACGGGGGGGCACCCAGATACGCAGTATTTT.

The chain uses TRBV7-2 and TRBJ2-1; D is perhaps TRBD1 (6 bases). Deletions cut 5 bases from V and 4 bases from J, with 12 bases between. From germline, CDR1 is SGHTA and CDR2 FQGNSA. This CDR3 region has 14 residues. CDR3 sequence: CASSPEGVYNEQFF. The CDR3 coding sequence is TGTGCCAGCAGCCCCGAGGGGGTATACAATGAGCAGTTCTTC. Together with reference TRBV7-2 and TRBJ2-1, the CDR3 gives the full variable domain: GAGVSQSPSNKVTEKGKDVELRCDPISGHTALYWYRQSLGQGLEFLIYFQGNSAPDKSGLPSDRFSAERTGGSVSTLTIQRTQQEDSAVYLCASSPEGVYNEQFFGPGTRLTVL.

This chain connects TRBV7-2 to TRBJ1-6, with TRBD1 matching over 7 bases. The CDR3 totals 15 residues. Germline assignment: CDR1 SGHTA and CDR2 FQGNSA. V trimming: 1 base; J trimming: 6 bases; junction bases outside the gene matches: 3. The CDR3 DNA reads as TGTGCCAGCAGCTTAGAGGGACAGATTAATTCACCCCTCCACTTT. Its translation is CASSLEGQINSPLHF.

This chain links TRBV19 with TRBJ2-7; 9 positions agree with TRBD1. J was trimmed by 4 bases and V by 3 bases; bases with no gene match: 7. CDR1 and CDR2 (germline): LNHDA, SQIVND (reference sequence). This CDR3 comprises 15 residues. For the CDR3, the DNA is TGTGCCAGTAGTATGGGGGGACAGGGACTGTACGAGCAGTACTTC. Translated: CASSMGGQGLYEQYF.

This clone was detected once. V is TRBV4-3 and J is TRBJ2-7; 7 nucleotides match TRBD1. The trim removed 0 bases at V and 3 bases at J, leaving 5 bases unmatched. Germline V CDR1 and CDR2: LGHNA, YSLEER. This CDR3 comprises 15 residues. CDR3 residues: CASSQDVGQVYEQYF. CDR3 coding DNA: TGCGCCAGCAGCCAAGATGTAGGACAGGTCTACGAGCAGTACTTC.

In the case of this clone: The same CDR3 is also encoded by other DNA sequences in this sample. The chain employs TRBV2 and TRBJ1-6; 7 bases align to TRBD1. J was trimmed by 4 bases and V by 4 bases; bases with no gene match: 7. CDR1 is SNHLY, CDR2 FYNNEI, per germline. This CDR3 is built from 16 residues. CDR3 amino acids: CASSALAGGYNSPLHF. The DNA of the CDR3 is TGTGCCAGCAGTGCTTTGGCAGGGGGGTATAATTCACCCCTCCACTTT.

The chain is built from TRBV7-9 and TRBJ2-2; 8 positions match TRBD2. Per the germline V gene, CDR1 is SEHNR and CDR2 is FQNEAQ (reference sequence). V lost 2 bases and J lost 6; bases outside the gene matches: 8. This CDR3 contains 16 residues. The CDR3: CASSLRGGYVAGELFF. The CDR3 DNA reads TGTGCCAGCAGCTTACGGGGGGGGTATGTAGCCGGGGAGCTGTTTTTT.

The gene calls are TRBV7-6 and TRBJ1-2, with 9 positions matching TRBD1. Germline V gives CDR1 SGHVS, CDR2 FNYEAQ. The CDR3 spans 14 residues. V lost 4 bases to trimming and J lost 8 bases; unmatched junction nucleotides: 8. CDR3 sequence reads: CASSSPGQGNGYTF. Here the CDR3 DNA reads TGTGCCAGCAGCTCTCCGGGACAGGGAAACGGCTACACCTTC.

The sample holds one count of this clone. V gene TRBV30 combines with J gene TRBJ2-7; D might be TRBD2 (6 bases). This CDR3 contains 13 residues. CDR1 is GTSNPN, CDR2 SVGIG, per germline (reference sequence). V lost 3 bases to trimming and J lost 6 bases, with 15 bases between them. The CDR3 sequence: CAWSPLAGLEQYF. The CDR3, as DNA: TGTGCCTGGAGCCCCTTGGCGGGGCTCGAGCAGTACTTC.

A single count supports this clone. The chain recombines TRBV7-2 with TRBJ1-2; D is ambiguous. The germline V gene has CDR1 SGHTA and CDR2 FQGNSA. CDR3 length: 14 residues. The V gene lost 4 bases and the J gene lost 2 bases, with 11 bases spanning the gap. CDR3 amino acids: CASSWSGGNYGYTF. The CDR3 DNA is TGTGCCAGCAGCTGGTCTGGAGGGAACTATGGCTACACCTTC. Full variable domain (remainder filled in from reference TRBV7-2 and TRBJ1-2): GAGVSQSPSNKVTEKGKDVELRCDPISGHTALYWYRQSLGQGLEFLIYFQGNSAPDKSGLPSDRFSAERTGGSVSTLTIQRTQQEDSAVYLCASSWSGGNYGYTFGSGTRLTVV.

Remarks on this clone: In the same sample, other DNA sequences code for this CDR3. The V and J genes are TRBV7-6 and TRBJ1-1; D gene ambiguous. V was trimmed by 0 bases and J by 0 bases, leaving 8 bases between them. The germline V gene encodes CDR1 SGHVS and CDR2 FNYEAQ. CDR3 size: 15 residues. The CDR3 nucleotides are TGTGCCAGCAGCTTAGCGAGGGCCATGAACACTGAAGCTTTCTTT. This translates into CASSLARAMNTEAFF.

This chain uses TRBV5-1 with TRBJ2-3; TRBD2 matches 9 bases. J was trimmed by 7 bases and V by 6 bases; bases with no gene match: 9. Germline V gives CDR1 SGHRS, CDR2 YFSETQ. The CDR3 is 14 amino acids. Written as DNA, the CDR3 is TGCGCCAGCACATTGGCGGGGGGGCCACATACGCAGTATTTT. Amino acid sequence: CASTLAGGPHTQYF.

On this clone itself: Because it lacks the conserved phenylalanine or tryptophan at the end, this CDR3 is likely a read error. The chain couples TRBV7-3 to TRBJ2-2; D might be TRBD1 (7 bases). This CDR3 contains 15 residues. Between the trimmed V and J ends, which lost 7 bases and 1 base, there was a span of 13 bases. Germline CDR1 SGHTA, CDR2 FQGTGA. DNA for the CDR3: TGTGCCAGCACCCCAGGGGGGCGGAACACCGGGGAGCTGTTTCTT. It specifies CASTPGGRNTGELFL.

The genes are TRBV5-4 and TRBJ1-4; weak D call: TRBD1 (5 bases). Trimming pared 1 base from V and 3 bases from J, leaving 16 bases between. Per germline, CDR1 SGHNT and CDR2 YYREEE (reference sequence). CDR3 length equals 17 residues. The CDR3 region has the DNA TGTGCCAGCAGCTTGCACCAGGGAATTAAATCTAATGAAAAACTGTTTTTT. It encodes CASSLHQGIKSNEKLFF.

The chain is built from TRBV4-3 and TRBJ1-2; possible D gene TRBD1, 6 bases. In germline, CDR1 is LGHNA, CDR2 YSLEER. V lost 0 bases and J lost 8, with 19 bases in between. The CDR3 consists of 16 residues. In DNA form, the CDR3 reads TGCGCCAGCAGCCAAGAAGCCCAGGGCAGGGGTGGAGGCTACACCTTC. This encodes CASSQEAQGRGGGYTF.

V usage is TRBV11-3 and J usage is TRBJ1-1, with a possible D match to TRBD1 (5 bases). Trimming left V 10 bases short and J 7 bases short, with 16 bases between. Germline CDR1 reads SGHNT; CDR2 reads YENEEA. The CDR3 totals 12 residues. The chain's CDR3 is CATPGGWGEAFF. CDR3 DNA: TGTGCCACCCCCGGGGGTTGGGGTGAAGCTTTCTTT.

The chain is built from TRBV4-1 and TRBJ2-7, with TRBD1 matching 8 bases. Trimming removed 7 bases from V and 6 bases from J; junction bases left unmatched: 14. The CDR3 contains 15 residues. Germline lookup yields CDR1 MGHRA and CDR2 YSYEKL. This chain's CDR3 is CASNRGQGTTSEQYF. CDR3 DNA sequence: TGCGCCAGCAACCGAGGACAGGGCACAACTTCCGAGCAGTACTTC.

This clone has only one observation. V is TRBV5-1 and J is TRBJ1-1, with 10 bases fitting TRBD1. The CDR3 contains 14 residues. J lost 7 bases, V lost 0 bases, and 3 bases had no gene match. Germline CDR1 SGHRS, CDR2 YFSETQ. The CDR3 protein is CASSLGQGAIEAFF. The CDR3 DNA is TGCGCCAGCAGCTTGGGACAGGGGGCGATTGAAGCTTTCTTT.

The rearrangement uses TRBV9 and TRBJ1-3; TRBD1 might be the D (5 bases). Trimming shortened V by 0 bases and J by 1 base, and 11 bases separated the two germline ends. The CDR3 has 16 amino acids. CDR1 is SGDLS, CDR2 YYNGEE, per germline. The CDR3 here is CASSVDPQGSGNTIYF. The CDR3 DNA reads TGTGCCAGCAGCGTAGACCCGCAGGGTTCTGGAAACACCATATATTTT.

In the case of this clone: This CDR3 is also generated by other DNA sequences in the sample. The gene calls are TRBV7-3 and TRBJ1-6; TRBD1 matches 7 bases. J was trimmed by 3 bases and V by 5 bases; bases with no gene match: 1. The germline gives CDR1 SGHTA, CDR2 FQGTGA. CDR3 length: 14 residues. CDR3 region: CASSRTGYNSPLHF. In nucleotides, the CDR3 is TGTGCCAGCAGCCGGACAGGCTATAATTCACCCCTCCACTTT.